The rows below give T cell receptor beta chains drawn from one sample of a study of blood T cells in healthy people across ages. Each CDR3 protein is one row after TCRdb ran MiXCR on the 5' RACE reads. Of 1.2 million to 1.5 million distinct CDR3 sequences listed, around 59% were seen once; the top ten hold about 6.3%. Sequenced sample: blood. All receptors come from a man aged 18 to 30 in good health. The CDR3 runs from the conserved cysteine through the conserved F or W. The D gene is left open where the match is weak. The size entry is marked missing in some rows and otherwise reads once, few, many or a size class.

j_call,clone_size,d_call,v_call,cdr3_nt,cdr3_aa
TRBJ2-5,-,-,TRBV4-3,TGCGCCAGCAGCCAAGATCCCAGCAGGGCGGAGACCCAGTACTTC,CASSQDPSRAETQYF
TRBJ2-5,-,-,TRBV12-3/TRBV12-4,TGTGCCAGCAGTTCCGGGATCCGGGGCCAAGAGACCCAGTACTTC,CASSSGIRGQETQYF
TRBJ2-3,few,TRBD2,TRBV15,TGTGCCACCAGCAGAGATCGGGTGGGAGCGGGAGGTTTGGATACGCAGTATTTT,CATSRDRVGAGGLDTQYF
TRBJ1-1,-,-,TRBV14,TGTGCCAGCAGCGGGGTTCTTCAGGGAGAGACGAACACTGAAGCTTTCTTT,CASSGVLQGETNTEAFF
TRBJ1-5,-,TRBD1,TRBV12-3/TRBV12-4,TGTGCCAGCAGTTCCGGGACAGGGGGCTTTCAGCCCCAGCATTTT,CASSSGTGGFQPQHF
TRBJ2-3,-,-,TRBV5-1,TGCGCCAGCAGCTTTAATCGGCGGTTTGATACGCAGTATTTT,CASSFNRRFDTQYF
TRBJ2-4,-,-,TRBV28,TGTGCCAGCAGTTCCCTAGGAGGGTTAAACATTCAGTACTTC,CASSSLGGLNIQYF
TRBJ2-5,few,TRBD1,TRBV20-1,TGCAGTGCTGGGGACAGCCAAAACATCCAAGAGACCCAGTACTTC,CSAGDSQNIQETQYF
TRBJ2-7,few,TRBD2,TRBV5-1,TGCGCCAGCAGCTCCCGCGGGGGTGGACCTTACGAGCAGTACTTC,CASSSRGGGPYEQYF
TRBJ1-4,-,-,TRBV3-1,TGTGCCAGCAGCCAAGTTGCCCTACGGAGGACTAATGAAAAACTGTTTTTT,CASSQVALRRTNEKLFF
TRBJ2-7,-,TRBD2,TRBV4-2,TGTGCCAGCAGCGAGACTAGCGCTTGGACCTCCTACGAGCAGTACTTC,CASSETSAWTSYEQYF
TRBJ1-5,few,TRBD1,TRBV27,TGTGCCAGCAGTTTATCCCCAGCGACAGGGATAAATCAGCCCCAGCATTTT,CASSLSPATGINQPQHF
TRBJ2-7,few,-,TRBV6-5,TGTGCCAGCAGTTCCATGAACGAGCAGTACTTC,CASSSMNEQYF
TRBJ2-4,-,-,TRBV5-6,TGTGCCAGCAGCTGGGGGCAGGACAGAGAGCAGTACTTC,CASSWGQDREQYF
TRBJ1-6,-,-,TRBV5-6,TGTGCCAGCAGCTTGGATACGGGTCTTCCTGGTTCACCCCTCCACTTT,CASSLDTGLPGSPLHF
TRBJ2-7,few,TRBD2,TRBV20-1,TGCAGTGCTAGAGCCATAGCGGGAAAGGTCTACGAGCAGTACTTC,CSARAIAGKVYEQYF
TRBJ2-1,-,TRBD1,TRBV20-1,TGCAGTGCCGCGAATTGGGGACAGGGGAACAATGAGCAGTTCTTC,CSAANWGQGNNEQFF
TRBJ2-7,-,TRBD2,TRBV20-1,TGCAGTGCCAGTATAGCGGGGGGCACCTACGAGCAGTACTTC,CSASIAGGTYEQYF
TRBJ2-1,-,TRBD2,TRBV27,TGTGCCAGCAGAGCCGCCGACGGACTAGCGAAACACAATGAGCAGTTCTTC,CASRAADGLAKHNEQFF
TRBJ1-2,-,-,TRBV7-9,TGTGCCAGCAGCTTAGCCCGGCGGCGGGGCTACACCTTC,CASSLARRRGYTF
TRBJ2-5,-,-,TRBV7-9,TGTGCCAGCAGCTCCCACCCCATTGCCTCCGGGCAGTACTTC,CASSSHPIASGQYF
TRBJ1-2,-,-,TRBV6-1,TGTGCCAGCAGTGCCAAAGACAACTATTATGGCTACACCTTC,CASSAKDNYYGYTF
TRBJ1-1,-,-,TRBV4-1,TGCGCCAGCACGAAGGGAGGGACTGAAGCTTTCTTT,CASTKGGTEAFF
TRBJ2-7,-,TRBD2,TRBV27,TGTGCCAGCAGCAACAGGGAGGGACTAGCCTACGAGCAGTACTTC,CASSNREGLAYEQYF
TRBJ1-1,-,TRBD1,TRBV20-1,TGCAGTGCTGAACCGGGACAGGACCGCCCGAGCACTGAAGCTTTCTTT,CSAEPGQDRPSTEAFF
TRBJ2-5,-,-,TRBV20-1,TGCAGTGCTTACTCTACCGATGGTGGGGAGACCCAGTACTTC,CSAYSTDGGETQYF